Shown below are 30 T cell receptor beta chains from a single sample sequenced in a study of OX40 agonist ivuxolimab in advanced cancers. The data were produced by immunoSEQ multiplex PCR, yet TCRdb's version contains in-frame clones alone and is incomplete. The table lists around 30,000 clones, about 83% of them singletons, with around 21% in the top ten. The input for sequencing was CD4+ or CD8+ T cells sorted from blood, taken in a trial of the OX40 agonist ivuxolimab. Receptors originate from an adult with an advanced solid tumor such as melanoma, head and neck, liver or kidney cancer.

The chain joins TRBV10-3 to TRBJ2-5; D may be TRBD1 (6 bases). The CDR3 runs to 13 residues. In germline, CDR1 is ENHRY, CDR2 SYGVKD. The V gene lost 11 bases and the J gene lost 4 bases, with 17 bases spanning the gap. The CDR3 nucleotides are TGTGCCCCCGTTGGGGGCCTAAGAGAGACCCAGTACTTC. This translates into CAPVGGLRETQYF.

The CDR3 protein is CASSKEVSTPETQYF. The CDR3 DNA follows: TGTGCCAGCAGCAAAGAAGTTTCCACACCGGAGACCCAGTACTTC. The chain carries TRBV21-1 and TRBJ2-5; the table calls TRBD1, which could not be checked here. TRBV21-1 has pseudogene status. CDR3 length: 15 residues.

This rearrangement joins TRBV19 to TRBJ2-7, with D perhaps matching TRBD2 (6 bases). The V gene lost 3 bases and the J gene lost 2 bases, with 8 bases spanning the gap. This CDR3 region has 13 residues. CDR1 and CDR2 from the germline V gene are LNHDA and SQIVND (reference sequence). CDR3 amino acids: CASSIRGTYEQYF. As DNA, the CDR3 is TGTGCCAGTAGTATTCGGGGGACCTACGAGCAGTACTTC.

This chain uses TRBV21-1 with TRBJ2-6; TRBD1 was called by the table and not checked on the DNA. TRBV21-1 is a listed pseudogene. The CDR3 runs to 19 residues. CDR3 bases: TGTGCCAGCAGCAAAACGCCTGCCGAATTCAGCTCTGGGGCCAACGTCCTGACTTTC. Protein product: CASSKTPAEFSSGANVLTF.

This chain joins TRBV30 and TRBJ2-3; D possibly corresponds to TRBD1 (5 bases). Germline V gene lookup returns CDR1 GTSNPN and CDR2 SVGIG (reference sequence). This CDR3 has 14 amino acids. Trimming left V 2 bases short and J 1 base short, with 10 bases between. The CDR3 protein is CAWSSGAGTDTQYF. Here the CDR3 DNA reads TGTGCCTGGAGTAGTGGGGCTGGCACAGATACGCAGTATTTT.

The chain links TRBV7-9 to TRBJ2-5; D possibly matches TRBD1 or TRBD2 (5 bases each). CDR1 is SEHNR and CDR2 is FQNEAQ in the germline V gene (reference sequence). CDR3 length: 14 residues. Trimming removed 5 bases from V and 1 base from J, with 11 bases in between. The CDR3 sequence: CASSQTGPQETQYF. The CDR3 nucleotides read TGTGCCAGCAGCCAGACGGGGCCCCAAGAGACCCAGTACTTC.

The chain combines TRBV19 with TRBJ2-1; TRBD2 matches at 10 bases. Germline V gene lookup returns CDR1 LNHDA and CDR2 SQIVND (reference sequence). This CDR3 spans 19 amino acids. Unmatched junction bases numbered 11, after V lost 3 bases and J lost 0 bases. The CDR3 region is CASSIPPGLAPSSYNEQFF. CDR3 coding DNA: TGTGCCAGTAGTATTCCCCCGGGACTAGCGCCCAGCTCCTACAATGAGCAGTTCTTC.

This clone was seen once. The chain combines TRBV27 with TRBJ2-5; 7 nucleotides match TRBD1. CDR3 length: 14 amino acids. Germline CDR1 reads MNHEY; CDR2 reads SMNVEV (reference sequence). The trim removed 7 bases at V and 2 bases at J, leaving 7 bases unmatched. This CDR3 reads CASKETGFQETQYF. CDR3 DNA sequence: TGTGCCAGCAAAGAGACAGGGTTTCAAGAGACCCAGTACTTC.

V usage is TRBV27 and J usage is TRBJ2-3, with D uncertain. The germline V and J ends were trimmed by 7 bases and 2 bases, with 16 bases remaining between them. The CDR3 length is 15 residues. The germline CDR1 and CDR2 sequences are MNHEY and SMNVEV (reference sequence). In DNA form, the CDR3 reads TGTGCCAGCACCTCGGTTAAATACCTCACAGATACGCAGTATTTT. Protein sequence: CASTSVKYLTDTQYF.

The rearrangement links TRBV5-1 to TRBJ2-7, with 13 bases aligning to TRBD2. This CDR3 has 14 residues. The junction had 6 bases not matched to a gene; V was cut back by 5 bases and J by 7 bases. Germline loops: CDR1 SGHRS, CDR2 YFSETQ. The CDR3 region has the DNA TGCGCCAGCAGACTAGCGGGAGGGCCTGGAGAGCAGTACTTC. It codes for CASRLAGGPGEQYF. Looking up the rest from reference TRBV5-1 and TRBJ2-7 gives the full variable domain: KAGVTQTPRYLIKTRGQQVTLSCSPISGHRSVSWYQQTPGQGLQFLFEYFSETQRNKGNFPGRFSGRQFSNSRSEMNVSTLELGDSALYLCASRLAGGPGEQYFGPGTRLTVT.

The J gene is TRBJ1-5, the V gene TRBV2; no reliable D call. The CDR3 is made up of 14 amino acids. Trimming pared 4 bases from V and 4 bases from J, leaving 11 bases between. CDR1 is SNHLY, CDR2 FYNNEI, per germline. CDR3 DNA sequence: TGTGCCAGCAGTGTGATACAGCGAAATCAGCCCCAGCATTTT. It specifies CASSVIQRNQPQHF. Combining the CDR3 with reference TRBV2 and TRBJ1-5 gives the whole variable domain EPEVTQTPSHQVTQMGQEVILRCVPISNHLYFYWYRQILGQKVEFLVSFYNNEISEKSEIFDDQFSVERPDGSNFTLKIRSTKLEDSAMYFCASSVIQRNQPQHFGDGTRLSIL.

The chain combines TRBV9 with TRBJ1-1; no reliable D call. Germline V CDR1 and CDR2: SGDLS, YYNGEE. The CDR3 spans 13 residues. Trimming removed 0 bases from V and 1 base from J, with 4 bases in between. CDR3 protein: CASSVGKNTEAFF. The CDR3 DNA reads TGTGCCAGCAGCGTAGGAAAGAACACTGAAGCTTTCTTT.

The chain joins TRBV9 to TRBJ1-5; D not resolved. The CDR3 has 13 amino acids. Trimming took off 5 bases at V and 1 base at J, with 7 bases between the two ends. Per the germline V gene, CDR1 is SGDLS and CDR2 is YYNGEE. CDR3 loop: CASRAFSNQPQHF. CDR3 bases: TGTGCCAGCAGGGCGTTCAGCAATCAGCCCCAGCATTTT.

This clone came up once. This chain connects TRBV6-5 to TRBJ2-7; TRBD2 might be the D (6 bases). CDR3 size: 13 residues. The V gene lost 7 bases and the J gene lost 0 bases, with 10 bases spanning the gap. Germline CDR1 MNHEY, CDR2 SVGAGI. CDR3 protein: CASMGGRSYEQYF. CDR3 DNA: TGTGCCAGCATGGGAGGCCGCTCCTACGAGCAGTACTTC.

V is TRBV7-8 and J is TRBJ1-4; 8 bases fit TRBD1. This CDR3 contains 15 residues. V lost 1 base to trimming and J lost 4 bases; unmatched junction nucleotides: 2. Germline CDR1 is SGHVS and CDR2 is FQNEAQ. CDR3 in DNA: TGTGCCAGCAGCTTAGGGACAGGGTATAATGAAAAACTGTTTTTT. It codes for CASSLGTGYNEKLFF.

In this sample, this clone turned up once. The chain recombines TRBV7-2 with TRBJ1-2; D remains unclear. Germline CDR1 reads SGHTA; CDR2 reads FQGNSA. The ends were cut back, 0 bases at V and 3 bases at J, with 8 bases in the middle. The CDR3 is made up of 14 amino acids. The DNA for the CDR3 is TGTGCCAGCAGCTTAGCCGAGATATACTATGGCTACACCTTC. Translation gives CASSLAEIYYGYTF.

The genes are TRBV4-1 and TRBJ2-7; 7 nucleotides line up with TRBD1. The CDR3 totals 15 residues. In germline, CDR1 is MGHRA, CDR2 YSYEKL. V was clipped by 1 base and J by 0 bases; unmatched bases: 3. CDR3 in DNA: TGCGCCAGCAGCCAAGGGACAGGTGCCTCCTACGAGCAGTACTTC. Translation: CASSQGTGASYEQYF.

A remark on this clone: At one boundary the junction diverges from the germline segment, which might be a read error. The chain combines TRBV5-1 with TRBJ2-7; D is unclear. This CDR3 region has 11 residues. Germline values: CDR1 SGHRS, CDR2 YFSETQ. This chain's CDR3 is CASSLAYEQYF. The CDR3 DNA reads TGTGCCAGCAGCTTGGCATACGAGCAGTACTTC. The full variable domain, its missing parts supplied by reference TRBV5-1 and TRBJ2-7, is KAGVTQTPRYLIKTRGQQVTLSCSPISGHRSVSWYQQTPGQGLQFLFEYFSETQRNKGNFPGRFSGRQFSNSRSEMNVSTLELGDSALYLCASSLAYEQYFGPGTRLTVT.

CDR3 in DNA: TGTGCCAGCAGCCAAGAGACAGCGCCTCAAGAGACCCAGTACTTC. Translation: CASSQETAPQETQYF. The rearrangement uses TRBV4-2 and TRBJ2-5, with D possibly TRBD1 on 5 matching bases. CDR1 and CDR2 (germline): LGHNA, YNFKEQ. CDR3 length: 15 residues. The ends were cut back, 0 bases at V and 2 bases at J, with 10 bases in the middle.

CDR3 sequence (DNA): TGTGCCAGCAGACGACAGGGTGACTATGGCTACACCTTC. Its translation is CASRRQGDYGYTF. This sequence joins TRBV28 and TRBJ1-2; 7 nucleotides agree with TRBD1. Germline V gives CDR1 MDHEN, CDR2 SYDVKM. This CDR3 is built from 13 residues. V dropped 6 bases and J dropped 3; count of bases not matched to a gene: 4.

This chain joins TRBV4-1 and TRBJ2-2; D is undetermined. The germline V gene encodes CDR1 MGHRA and CDR2 YSYEKL. The CDR3 consists of 14 residues. Deletions cut 2 bases from V and 1 base from J, with 5 bases between. The CDR3 region is CASSQTKNTGELFF. The DNA of the CDR3 is TGCGCCAGCAGCCAAACCAAGAACACCGGGGAGCTGTTTTTT.

This chain joins TRBV25-1 and TRBJ1-1; no definite D call. V was pared by 2 bases and J by 1 base, with 5 bases between. The germline gives CDR1 MGHDK, CDR2 SYGVNS. The CDR3 runs to 13 residues. The CDR3 protein is CASSERGNTEAFF. In nucleotides, the CDR3 is TGTGCCAGCAGTGAACGAGGGAACACTGAAGCTTTCTTT. Complete variable domain (other parts from reference TRBV25-1 and TRBJ1-1): EADIYQTPRYLVIGTGKKITLECSQTMGHDKMYWYQQDPGMELHLIHYSYGVNSTEKGDLSSESTVSRIRTEHFPLTLESARPSHTSQYLCASSERGNTEAFFGQGTRLTVV.

The V call is TRBV4-2, the J call TRBJ2-5, with a possible D match to TRBD2 (5 bases). The CDR3 has 16 residues. The V end lost 4 bases, the J end lost 0 bases, and 15 bases lay between the germline ends. Germline V CDR1 and CDR2: LGHNA, YNFKEQ. CDR3 in DNA: TGTGCCAGCAGCCGAACGGACTCGAGGTACCAAGAGACCCAGTACTTC. Its translation is CASSRTDSRYQETQYF.

The chain links TRBV11-3 to TRBJ2-3; TRBD2 matches 11 bases. This CDR3 has 16 amino acids. After removal of 5 bases from V and 1 base from J, the junction contained 5 bases not matched to a gene. Germline CDR1 SGHNT, CDR2 YENEEA. CDR3 residues: CASSGGTSGRTDTQYF. CDR3 DNA sequence: TGTGCCAGCAGCGGCGGGACTAGCGGACGCACAGATACGCAGTATTTT.

CDR3 coding DNA: TGTGCCAGCAGCGAGGGGGACCTGGACACTGAAGCTTTCTTT. This codes for CASSEGDLDTEAFF. The chain links TRBV7-9 to TRBJ1-1; weak D call: TRBD1 (6 bases). The CDR3 loop spans 14 amino acids. The V gene's germline CDR1 is SEHNR and CDR2 FQNEAQ (reference sequence). Trimming took 5 bases from V and 3 from J, leaving 13 bases between them.

V gene TRBV10-2 combines with J gene TRBJ1-2, with TRBD1 matching over 9 bases. J gave up 3 bases and V 5 bases, and 1 base lay outside the gene matches. The CDR3 loop spans 13 amino acids. CDR1 WSHSY and CDR2 SAAADI come from the germline V gene. This CDR3 is CASSWTGDYGYTF. The CDR3, as DNA: TGCGCCAGCAGTTGGACAGGGGACTATGGCTACACCTTC.

This clone has only a few counts. The same CDR3 can be traced to other DNA sequences in this sample. The V and J genes are TRBV9 and TRBJ2-3; TRBD2 matches 7 bases. This CDR3 contains 15 residues. V lost 1 base to trimming and J lost 0 bases; unmatched junction nucleotides: 2. CDR1 SGDLS and CDR2 YYNGEE come from the germline V gene. The DNA of the CDR3 is TGTGCCAGCAGCGTAAGCGGGACTAGCACAGATACGCAGTATTTT. This encodes CASSVSGTSTDTQYF.

V and J are TRBV4-1 and TRBJ2-7, with 9 nucleotides matching TRBD1. The CDR3 is made up of 16 amino acids. With 1 base clipped from V and 4 bases from J, the junction kept 8 bases outside the gene matches. Germline V gene lookup returns CDR1 MGHRA and CDR2 YSYEKL. The CDR3 nucleotides read TGCGCCAGCAGCCAAGTCGAGGACAGGGGCAGGTACGAGCAGTACTTC. Protein: CASSQVEDRGRYEQYF.

V gene TRBV9 combines with J gene TRBJ2-1; TRBD2 aligns across 8 bases. With V trimmed by 0 bases and J by 6 bases, 5 bases remained unmatched. The CDR3 is made up of 15 amino acids. Germline CDR1 is SGDLS and CDR2 is YYNGEE. CDR3 amino acids: CASSVGSGIFNEQFF. The CDR3 bases are TGTGCCAGCAGCGTAGGTAGCGGGATTTTCAATGAGCAGTTCTTC.

The chain employs TRBV30 and TRBJ1-2, with D possibly matching TRBD1 (5 bases). V was clipped by 0 bases and J by 5 bases, with 10 bases between them. CDR1 is GTSNPN, CDR2 SVGIG, per germline (reference sequence). This CDR3 is built from 13 residues. The CDR3 protein is CAWSVTAHYGYTF. The DNA for the CDR3 is TGTGCCTGGAGTGTGACAGCACATTATGGCTACACCTTC.